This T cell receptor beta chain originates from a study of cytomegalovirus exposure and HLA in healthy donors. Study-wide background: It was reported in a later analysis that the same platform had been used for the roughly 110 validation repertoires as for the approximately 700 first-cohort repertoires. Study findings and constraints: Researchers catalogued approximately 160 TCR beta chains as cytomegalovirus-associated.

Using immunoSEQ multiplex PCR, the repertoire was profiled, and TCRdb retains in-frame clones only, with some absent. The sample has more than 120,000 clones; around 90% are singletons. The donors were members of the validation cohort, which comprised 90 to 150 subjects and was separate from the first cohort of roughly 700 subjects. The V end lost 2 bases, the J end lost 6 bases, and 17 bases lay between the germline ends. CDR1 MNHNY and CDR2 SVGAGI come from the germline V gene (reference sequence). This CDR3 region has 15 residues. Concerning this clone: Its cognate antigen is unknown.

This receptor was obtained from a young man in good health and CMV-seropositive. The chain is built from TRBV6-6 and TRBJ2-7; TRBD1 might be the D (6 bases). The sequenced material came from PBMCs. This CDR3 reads CASSYQVGIGGEQYF. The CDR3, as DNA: TGTGCCAGCAGTTACCAGGTGGGGATAGGGGGCGAGCAGTACTTC.